This TCR beta chain was documented in a study of blood T cell repertoires in COVID-19. Study-level information: T cells, B-cell-depleted T cells, or PBMCs supplied cDNA or gDNA.

Germline V lookup: CDR1 SGHTA, CDR2 FQGNSA. J lost 4 bases, V lost 1 base, and 12 bases had no gene match. This CDR3 has 17 residues. Here immunoSEQ multiplex PCR was the method, and the copy in TCRdb shows in-frame clones only, minus some. The profile shows about 530,000 clones, about 88% of them singletons. The sequence came from a woman aged 50 to 60 with COVID-19, enrolled during active disease. V usage is TRBV7-2 and J usage is TRBJ1-2; 7 nucleotides line up with TRBD1. Material: peripheral blood. As DNA, the CDR3 is TGTGCCAGCAGCTTAGGTCCGGGAGGGGGCGAACGCTATGGCTACACCTTC. This translates into CASSLGPGGGERYGYTF.